This T cell receptor (beta chain) was observed in a study of T-cell memory formation after mild COVID-19 (dated by TCRdb to about 2021). About the investigation overall: TCR sequence clusters from the two donors were found to be largely donor specific. In two donors, T-cell clones that expanded and contracted after mild COVID-19 were followed by sequencing TCRalpha and TCRbeta repertoires longitudinally. Two young, previously healthy adult volunteers, one female and one male, were included in the cohort. The study at large found these results: Contracting CD4+ clones appeared mostly in the CM and EM memory subsets, whereas CD8+ clones were enriched in EMRA. The study covered only a couple of mild cases, and larger cohorts including severe cases with pre-infection samples were considered necessary. Clones that contracted from day 15 to 85 showed balanced CD4/CD8 phenotypes, whereas a second wave of clones that expanded from day 15 to 37 leaned towards CD4+. Some responding clones were found in pre-infection memory, which suggests that pre-existing cross-reactive memory T cells took part in the SARS-CoV-2 response. The second-wave clones that peaked on day 37 were not confirmed to be SARS-CoV-2 specific.

The germline V gene (reference sequence) provides CDR1 MNHEY and CDR2 SMNVEV. The CDR3 numbers 15 residues from cysteine through phenylalanine. The kept DNA is CDR3 alone, 45 bases in frame from the first base. V has 4 bases trimmed and J has 5 bases trimmed; junction bases matching no gene number 5. This clonotype was detected many times. This receptor's antigen is unknown. No base qualities exist here, and no much larger clone lies one base off it. For sequencing, an Illumina NovaSeq 6000 was employed. TCRalpha and TCRbeta cDNA libraries were constructed by 5'RACE with constant-segment primers, with sample barcodes and unique molecular identifiers being introduced. RNA was extracted from every sample with Trizol reagent. Libraries were amplified in two PCR steps, with a second sample barcode and Illumina TruSeq adapters added in the second step. The libraries were sequenced on an Illumina NovaSeq using 2 x 150 bp paired-end reads. The authors' pipeline ran thus. With migec v1.2.7, reads were demultiplexed and then collapsed into UMI-guided consensus sequences. Using mixcr v2.1.11, the UMI consensuses were aligned to TRA and TRB V and J templates and assembled into clonotypes. Expanded or contracted clonotypes were those called significant by both edgeR and NoisET, with noise models trained on biological replicates. For edgeR calls, the cutoffs were a false discovery rate-adjusted p below 0.01 and a log2 fold-change threshold of 1. As an exploratory analysis of dynamics, max-normalized trajectories of the 1000 most abundant clonotypes were examined by PCA with hierarchical clustering. Separately sequenced CD4+ and CD8+ repertoires were used to assign a CD4 or CD8 phenotype to each responding clone. The public reads were run again by TCRdb, first through fastp at Q25 and then through MiXCR, and only productive beta chains were kept. Every CDR3 protein is listed once, alongside the most common genes and DNA of its rows. These V and J calls rely on TCRdb rather than the paper's analysis. Across this sample there are 200,000 to 250,000 distinct CDR3 sequences, with about a sixth seen only once. Around 3.7% of the sample is taken by the ten largest.

Ficoll-Paque density gradient centrifugation was used to isolate PBMCs. The V gene is TRBV27 and the J gene is TRBJ2-5; 12 bases in between match TRBD1. This clonotype originated in a man aged 18 to 29 who had mild COVID-19 (a few samples of this study predate the infection). The sample titles of this study are shuffled in the database, so cell type and time point are left out; the donor was told from shared clones. Sequenced material: PBMCs or a T cell subset sorted from them (not recorded which). The DNA sequence is as follows: TGTGCCAGCAGTTCGGGGACAGGGGGCGTGGAGACCCAGTACTTC. Its protein product is CASSSGTGGVETQYF.